Included here is one T cell receptor beta chain sequence, with context. A read error is possible here, since a much larger clone lies one base away. The record originates from a study of T cells after yellow fever vaccination. The J segment lost 7 bases and the V segment lost 5 bases, leaving 14 bases of the junction unmatched. This CDR3 has 16 residues. Per germline, CDR1 SGHTA and CDR2 FQGNSA. TCRdb re-called the 5' RACE reads with MiXCR, one entry per CDR3 protein. The table lists 200,000 to 300,000 distinct CDR3 sequences, 3.6% of them singletons, with around 19% in the top ten. The chain is built from TRBV7-2 and TRBJ2-3; 8 nucleotides line up with TRBD2. Sequencing was performed on PBMCs, taken 15 days after the yellow fever booster vaccination. The clonotype was recovered from a man in his late teens or twenties who received the YFV17D yellow fever vaccine. The CDR3 loop reads CTSSPISGGGPNTQYF. CDR3 sequence (DNA): TGTACCAGCAGCCCCATCTCGGGGGGGGGCCCAAATACGCAGTATTTT.